Below are 25 T cell receptor beta chains sequenced from a single sample in a study of identical twins. TCRdb used MiXCR to reprocess the 5' RACE reads, holding one entry per CDR3 protein. In the table there are 1.5 million to 2 million distinct CDR3 sequences, about 31% of which are singletons. Source material: cord blood. The source is a newborn girl in good health.

The chain has TRBV28 and TRBJ2-7, with D possibly matching TRBD2 (5 bases). The CDR3 has 13 amino acids. Per the germline V gene, CDR1 is MDHEN and CDR2 is SYDVKM. Trimming shortened V by 2 bases and J by 7 bases, and 12 bases separated the two germline ends. The CDR3: CASSLPDSGEQYF. The CDR3 coding sequence is TGTGCCAGCAGTTTACCTGACTCGGGGGAGCAGTACTTC.

As regards this clonotype: The junction does not match germline at one end; this may be a read error. V usage is TRBV28 and J usage is TRBJ2-1; unclear D gene. The CDR3 has 12 amino acids. Germline V lookup: CDR1 MDHEN, CDR2 SYDVKM. In nucleotides, the CDR3 is TGTGCCAGCACCCTAGGCAGCGATGAGCAGTCCTTC. Its translation: CASTLGSDEQSF.

The V gene is TRBV27, the J gene TRBJ2-3; a possible D gene is TRBD2 (6 bases). Germline loops: CDR1 MNHEY, CDR2 SMNVEV (reference sequence). This CDR3 is 15 amino acids long. The ends were cut back, 6 bases at V and 3 bases at J, with 16 bases in the middle. The CDR3 reads CASSPIAVGTDTQYF. In nucleotides, the CDR3 is TGTGCCAGCAGCCCCATAGCGGTCGGGACAGATACGCAGTATTTT.

This clonotype has more than one count but fewer than ten. V and J are TRBV5-1 and TRBJ2-1; perhaps D is TRBD1 or TRBD2 (5 bases each). The CDR3 runs 15 residues. Germline lookup yields CDR1 SGHRS and CDR2 YFSETQ. Trimming took off 9 bases at V and 0 bases at J, with 16 bases between the two ends. The chain's CDR3 is CATSFGASSYNEQFF. The CDR3 nucleotides read TGCGCCACTAGCTTCGGGGCGAGCTCCTACAATGAGCAGTTCTTC.

The table lists this clonotype with a few counts. The chain employs TRBV11-2 and TRBJ2-3, with TRBD2 matching 9 bases. This CDR3 contains 17 residues. Germline assignment: CDR1 SGHAT and CDR2 FQNNGV. J lost 6 bases, V lost 1 base, and 11 bases had no gene match. Written as DNA, the CDR3 is TGTGCCAGCAGCTTAGCCCCTCTGCGGGGGGGCCGTGATACGCAGTATTTT. Its translation is CASSLAPLRGGRDTQYF.

V usage is TRBV4-1 and J usage is TRBJ2-5, with 14 bases fitting TRBD2. The J call may be faulty, since TRBJ2-7 better matches the DNA end. Germline loops: CDR1 MGHRA, CDR2 YSYEKL. The CDR3 totals 19 residues. CDR3 residues: CASSQDRPGTSGRRNEQYF. The CDR3 DNA sequence: TGCGCCAGCAGCCAAGATCGGCCCGGGACTAGCGGGAGACGGAACGAGCAGTACTTC.

J is TRBJ1-2 and V is TRBV28, with D maybe TRBD1 (6 bases). The CDR3 has 14 residues. Germline values: CDR1 MDHEN, CDR2 SYDVKM. V lost 4 bases to trimming and J lost 8 bases, with 17 bases between them. CDR3 in amino acids: CASSSGGGVRGYTF. The CDR3 DNA is TGTGCCAGCAGTTCCGGGGGCGGAGTGAGGGGCTACACCTTC.

This clonotype has ten or more counts. The chain links TRBV6-5 to TRBJ2-3, with 10 bases aligning to TRBD1. Per the germline V gene, CDR1 is MNHEY and CDR2 is SVGAGI. V dropped 2 bases and J dropped 4; count of bases not matched to a gene: 0. The CDR3 extends over 14 amino acids. The CDR3 region is CASSYGQGADTQYF. The CDR3 nucleotides read TGTGCCAGCAGTTACGGACAGGGGGCAGATACGCAGTATTTT.

There are many counts of this clonotype. This chain uses TRBV9 with TRBJ2-3, with no clear D. V shed 1 base and J shed 5 bases, with 5 bases lying between them. The CDR3 length is 12 residues. Germline CDR1 reads SGDLS; CDR2 reads YYNGEE. The CDR3 bases are TGTGCCAGCAGCGTAAGGGAAGATACGCAGTATTTT. It yields the protein CASSVREDTQYF.

Remarks on this clonotype: One junction end does not reproduce the germline sequence, and a read error may be involved. The J gene is TRBJ2-3, the V gene TRBV7-9; 10 positions agree with TRBD2. The CDR3 spans 14 residues. The germline CDR1 and CDR2 sequences are SEHNR and FQNEAQ (reference sequence). CDR3 in DNA: TGTGCCACCAGCGGGAGGGCCTCAGCAGATACGCAGTATTTT. It encodes CATSGRASADTQYF. The full variable domain, completed using reference TRBV7-9 and TRBJ2-3, is DTGVSQNPRHKITKRGQNVTFRCDPISEHNRLYWYRQTLGQGPEFLTYFQNEAQLEKSRLLSDRFSAERPKGSFSTLEIQRTEQGDSAMYLCATSGRASADTQYFGPGTRLTVL.

Comment on this clonotype: This likely comes from a read error, as the CDR3 has no conserved phenylalanine or tryptophan at its end. This sequence joins TRBV2 and TRBJ2-7; TRBD2 might be the D (6 bases). The V end lost 11 bases, the J end lost 0 bases, and 11 bases lay between the germline ends. The CDR3 totals 12 residues. Germline V CDR1 and CDR2: SNHLY, FYNNEI. CDR3 DNA: TGTGCCGTCCGGGACTCCTCCTACGAGCAGTACCTC. Encoded protein: CAVRDSSYEQYL.

This sequence joins TRBV6-1 and TRBJ1-4; tentative D call: TRBD1 (6 bases). The CDR3 extends over 18 amino acids. The germline CDR1 and CDR2 sequences are MNHNS and SASEGT. V dropped 4 bases and J dropped 3 bases, with 21 bases sitting between them. The CDR3: CASSVAWPYRDPNEKLFF. The DNA of the CDR3 is TGTGCCAGCAGTGTAGCGTGGCCCTACAGGGATCCTAATGAAAAACTGTTTTTT.

The V and J genes are TRBV10-3 and TRBJ1-1, with a possible D match to TRBD1 (5 bases). The V and J ends lost 6 bases and 5 bases respectively, with 13 bases between them. The germline V gene encodes CDR1 ENHRY and CDR2 SYGVKD. The CDR3 consists of 13 residues. The CDR3 DNA sequence: TGTGCCATCAGCCCCGGGGCGTGGACTGAAGCTTTCTTT. Its protein is CAISPGAWTEAFF.

The V and J genes are TRBV25-1 and TRBJ1-4; TRBD1 agrees at 7 bases. The germline gives CDR1 MGHDK, CDR2 SYGVNS. The CDR3 contains 15 residues. The junction had 7 bases not matched to a gene; V was cut back by 2 bases and J by 7 bases. The CDR3 DNA sequence: TGTGCCAGCAGTGAACCGGACAGGAGAGGTGAAAAACTGTTTTTT. Translation gives CASSEPDRRGEKLFF.

Concerning this clonotype: One junction end disagrees with the germline gene, perhaps due to a read error. This rearrangement joins TRBV20-1 to TRBJ1-4; possible D gene TRBD1, 5 bases. This CDR3 has 13 residues. CDR1 and CDR2 (germline): DFQATT, SNEGSKA (reference sequence). CDR3 in DNA: TGCAGTACTAGTGGGGACGGCAATGAAAAACTGTTTTTT. Encoded protein: CSTSGDGNEKLFF.

This clonotype appeared once. This may be a read error: a much more frequent sequence differs by one nucleotide. The chain combines TRBV20-1 with TRBJ1-1; TRBD1 aligns across 7 bases. CDR1 is DFQATT and CDR2 is SNEGSKA in the germline V gene (reference sequence). Trimming took 4 bases from V and 0 from J; bases not matched to a gene: 2. The CDR3 is 13 residues long. The CDR3 coding sequence is TGCAGTGCTACAGGGGGGGTGAACACTGAAGCTTTCTTT. Translated: CSATGGVNTEAFF.

This chain uses TRBV5-1 with TRBJ2-5, with D perhaps TRBD2 (6 bases). The last part of the DNA fits TRBJ2-7 better; the J call may be wrong. CDR3 length equals 15 residues. Germline lookup yields CDR1 SGHRS and CDR2 YFSETQ. CDR3 sequence (DNA): TGCGCCAGCAGCCCCCTCTCGGCGGGGACCTACGAGCAGTACTTC. Translating it yields CASSPLSAGTYEQYF.

This clonotype was counted a few times. V and J are TRBV20-1 and TRBJ2-5; possible D gene TRBD2, 5 bases. Germline CDR1 and CDR2: DFQATT and SNEGSKA (reference sequence). Trimming took 0 bases from V and 2 from J, leaving 16 bases between them. The CDR3 is 16 amino acids. The CDR3 here is CSARDPRAAVQETQYF. In nucleotides, the CDR3 is TGCAGTGCTAGAGATCCACGAGCGGCAGTTCAAGAGACCCAGTACTTC.

This clonotype was counted only a few times. The chain combines TRBV2 with TRBJ2-5, with 8 bases aligning to TRBD1. V shed 6 bases, J shed 11 bases, and the junction held 17 bases outside the gene matches. From germline, CDR1 is SNHLY and CDR2 FYNNEI. The CDR3 runs to 15 residues. The CDR3 DNA follows: TGTGCCAGCAGGAACCGGGACAGGACCAACAATGAGCAGTACTTC. The encoded protein is CASRNRDRTNNEQYF.

In its sample, this clonotype was seen a few times. The J gene is TRBJ1-1, the V gene TRBV6-1; D perhaps matches TRBD1 (5 bases). In germline, CDR1 is MNHNS, CDR2 SASEGT. This CDR3 comprises 20 residues. V lost 1 base to trimming and J lost 3 bases, with 27 bases between them. The CDR3 protein is CASSEGFVSDKSLMDTEAFF. In nucleotides, the CDR3 is TGTGCCAGCAGTGAAGGGTTTGTTTCGGACAAATCGCTGATGGACACTGAAGCTTTCTTT.

V is TRBV4-1 and J is TRBJ2-5; TRBD2 aligns across 7 bases. There are 14 residues in the CDR3. The germline CDR1 and CDR2 sequences are MGHRA and YSYEKL. V shed 1 base, J shed 11 bases, and the junction held 10 bases outside the gene matches. The CDR3: CASSQATSTRKQYF. The CDR3 nucleotides read TGCGCCAGCAGCCAAGCGACTAGCACACGTAAGCAGTACTTC.

This clonotype turned up a few times. The V gene is TRBV24-1, the J gene TRBJ2-1, with unresolved D. Germline assignment: CDR1 KGHDR and CDR2 SFDVKD. V was pared by 2 bases and J by 6 bases, with 10 bases between. The CDR3 has 14 amino acids. The chain's CDR3 is CATSDSMKGNEQFF. CDR3 bases: TGTGCCACCAGTGATTCTATGAAGGGCAATGAGCAGTTCTTC.

This clonotype has just a few counts. The J gene is TRBJ1-2, the V gene TRBV5-6; 9 bases are shared with TRBD1. The CDR3 contains 14 residues. Germline assignment: CDR1 SGHDT and CDR2 YYEEEE. The V and J ends lost 0 bases and 8 bases, in that order; junction bases with no gene match: 5. The CDR3 region is CASSLGTGVRGYTF. CDR3 coding DNA: TGTGCCAGCAGCTTGGGGACAGGGGTTCGCGGCTACACCTTC. The whole variable domain, filled in from reference TRBV5-6 and TRBJ1-2, reads DAGVTQSPTHLIKTRGQQVTLRCSPKSGHDTVSWYQQALGQGPQFIFQYYEEEERQRGNFPDRFSGHQFPNYSSELNVNALLLGDSALYLCASSLGTGVRGYTFGSGTRLTVV.

Notes on this clonotype: A much larger clone sits a single nucleotide away, making a read error possible. J is TRBJ2-1 and V is TRBV29-1; TRBD2 matches 7 bases. This CDR3 comprises 16 residues. The germline V gene has CDR1 SQVTM and CDR2 ANQGSEA. The CDR3 nucleotides read TGCAGCGTTGAGAGGGATCTAGCGGCGTCCTACAATGAGCGGTTCTTC. Its translation is CSVERDLAASYNERFF.

Only a few counts were recorded for this clonotype. The chain uses TRBV2 and TRBJ2-7, with a tentative D call TRBD1 (5 bases). Trimming stripped 2 bases from V and 5 bases from J, with 10 bases between. CDR3 length: 13 amino acids. CDR1 is SNHLY, CDR2 FYNNEI, per germline. CDR3 in amino acids: CASSEQGGHEQYF. The CDR3 DNA is TGTGCCAGCAGTGAACAGGGTGGCCACGAGCAGTACTTC.